This T cell receptor (beta chain) derives from a study of blood T cell repertoires in COVID-19. The wider study: The United States, Italy and Spain provided the acute and convalescent COVID-19 samples.

Germline values: CDR1 SNHLY, CDR2 FYNNEI. The CDR3 length is 13 residues. V shed 6 bases and J shed 7 bases, with 15 bases lying between them. Only in-frame clones appear in the TCRdb table, and some are missing; sequencing was by immunoSEQ multiplex PCR. The repertoire holds 300,000 to 400,000 clones, with around 88% as singletons. The TCR sequence derives from a woman under 40 with COVID-19, enrolled during active disease. The rearrangement links TRBV2 to TRBJ1-1; a weak D match, TRBD1 (6 bases). Sequenced input: peripheral blood. CDR3 DNA sequence: TGTGCCAGCAGAGGGGGGGAGGCCCTTGAAGCTTTCTTT. This encodes CASRGGEALEAFF.